A single sample gave rise to the 2 T cell receptor beta chains below, sequenced in a study of CD8+ T cells in alopecia areata. Treatment given: oral pan-JAK inhibitor, 5-10 mg twice daily. RNA, once extracted, was reverse transcribed into cDNA for use as the sequencing template. The table came from immunoSEQ multiplex PCR; TCRdb's copy has only in-frame clones and leaves some out. Counted here are roughly 200,000 clones, around two fifths occurring once; the ten biggest clones make up over 2%. Sequenced here: CD4+ T cells sorted from blood, sampled around week 36, from a patient treated with tofacitinib. Receptor source: a human donor with alopecia areata.

This chain uses TRBV4-2 with TRBJ2-1; the D is unclear. Germline V gene sequence: CDR1 LGHNA, CDR2 YNFKEQ. CDR3 size: 11 residues. With 8 bases removed from V and 8 bases from J, the gap between germline ends came to 10 bases. This CDR3 reads CASPTIDEQFF. Here the CDR3 DNA reads TGTGCCAGCCCCACCATCGATGAGCAGTTCTTC.

Here the CDR3 reads CATSNQRTSISGELFF. The CDR3 coding sequence is TGTGCCACCAGCAACCAGAGGACTAGCATCTCCGGGGAGCTGTTTTTT. The chain employs TRBV15 and TRBJ2-2; 8 bases match TRBD2. CDR1 is LNHNV, CDR2 YYDKDF, per germline (reference sequence). CDR3 length: 16 amino acids. V lost 4 bases, J lost 6 bases, and 10 bases stayed unmatched.